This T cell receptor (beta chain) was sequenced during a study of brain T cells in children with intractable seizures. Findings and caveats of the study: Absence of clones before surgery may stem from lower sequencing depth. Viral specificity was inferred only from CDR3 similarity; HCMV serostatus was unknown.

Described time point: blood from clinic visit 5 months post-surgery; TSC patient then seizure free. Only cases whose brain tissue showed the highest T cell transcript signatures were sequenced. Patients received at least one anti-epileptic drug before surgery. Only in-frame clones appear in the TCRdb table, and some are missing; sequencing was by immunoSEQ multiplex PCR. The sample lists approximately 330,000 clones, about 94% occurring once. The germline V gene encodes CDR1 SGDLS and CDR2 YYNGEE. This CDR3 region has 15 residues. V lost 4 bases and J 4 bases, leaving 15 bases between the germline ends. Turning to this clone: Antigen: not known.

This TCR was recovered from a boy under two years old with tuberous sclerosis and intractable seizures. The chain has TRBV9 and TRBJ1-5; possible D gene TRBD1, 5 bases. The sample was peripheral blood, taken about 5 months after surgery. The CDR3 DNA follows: TGTGCCAGCAGCCCTGATGGGGGAGGGAATCAGCCCCAGCATTTT. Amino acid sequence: CASSPDGGGNQPQHF.